These T cell receptor beta chains were read from a single sample in a study of blood T cell repertoires in COVID-19. Profiling relied on immunoSEQ multiplex PCR, and the TCRdb table lists in-frame clones only, not all of them. The sample lists fewer than 200,000 clones, over 80% occurring once. Material for sequencing was PBMCs or T cells enriched from blood (not recorded which). The receptors were sampled from a woman between 45 and 60 years old who had recovered from COVID-19. Both conserved end residues are part of each CDR3. Each record gives: J gene, clone size, D gene, V gene, CDR3 DNA, CDR3 protein. A D gene is named only where the DNA matches it firmly. Rows may omit the clone size; those that give it use once, few, many or a size class.

>TRBJ2-3|NA|TRBD2|TRBV10-1
TGCGCCAGCAGTGCTAGCGGCCTCACAGATACGCAGTATTTT
CASSASGLTDTQYF
>TRBJ2-4|few|TRBD1|TRBV2
TGTGCCAGCAGTGGGGGACAGGTGGGGGCCAAAAACATTCAGTACTTC
CASSGGQVGAKNIQYF
>TRBJ1-5|NA|NA|TRBV28
TGTGCCAGCAGCCGGGGGAGGTCGAGGAGCAATCAGCCCCAGCATTTT
CASSRGRSRSNQPQHF
>TRBJ1-2|once|TRBD1|TRBV6-5
TGTGCCAGCAGCAGACAGGGGACGAACTATGGCTACACCTTC
CASSRQGTNYGYTF
>TRBJ1-6|NA|TRBD1|TRBV7-2
TGTGCCAGCACCTTTTTCGGACAGGGGAATTCACCCCTCCACTTT
CASTFFGQGNSPLHF
>TRBJ1-2|NA|NA|TRBV7-9
TGTGCCAGCAGCCCTCTCTATGGCTACACCTTC
CASSPLYGYTF
>TRBJ1-6|NA|NA|TRBV30
TGTGCCTGGAGGAGGGCCGTCGGTTCACCCCTCCACTTT
CAWRRAVGSPLHF
>TRBJ1-1|NA|NA|TRBV12-3/TRBV12-4
TGTGCCAGCAGCCCACGAGGGACTGAAGCTTTCTTT
CASSPRGTEAFF
>TRBJ2-5|few|TRBD2|TRBV7-2
TGTGCCAGCAGCACCACTAGCGGGAGTTGGGAGACCCAGTACTTC
CASSTTSGSWETQYF
>TRBJ1-2|NA|NA|TRBV4-3
TGCGCCAGCAGCCAAGCCCCAGGGCCACTCGGCTACACCTTC
CASSQAPGPLGYTF
>TRBJ2-2|NA|NA|TRBV7-9
TGTGCCAGCAGCTTAAAACGGGACACCGGGGAGCTGTTTTTT
CASSLKRDTGELFF
>TRBJ1-1|NA|NA|TRBV25-1
TGTGCCAGCAGGAGGGCGGGGAACACTGAAGCTTTCTTT
CASRRAGNTEAFF